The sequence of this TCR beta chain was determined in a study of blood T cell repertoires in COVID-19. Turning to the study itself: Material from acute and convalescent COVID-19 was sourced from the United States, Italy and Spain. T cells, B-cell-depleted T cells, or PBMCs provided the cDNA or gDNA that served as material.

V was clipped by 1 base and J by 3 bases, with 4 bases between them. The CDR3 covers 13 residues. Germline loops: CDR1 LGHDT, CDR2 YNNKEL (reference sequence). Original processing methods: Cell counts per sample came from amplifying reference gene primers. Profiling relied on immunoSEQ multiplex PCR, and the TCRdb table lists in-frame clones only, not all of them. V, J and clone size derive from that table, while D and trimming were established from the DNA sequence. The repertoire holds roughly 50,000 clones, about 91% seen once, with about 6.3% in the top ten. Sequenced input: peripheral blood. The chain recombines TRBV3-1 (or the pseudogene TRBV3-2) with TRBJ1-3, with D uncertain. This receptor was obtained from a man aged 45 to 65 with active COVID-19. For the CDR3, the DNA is TGTGCCAGCAGCCAAGTCGTTGGAAACACCATATATTTT. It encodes CASSQVVGNTIYF.